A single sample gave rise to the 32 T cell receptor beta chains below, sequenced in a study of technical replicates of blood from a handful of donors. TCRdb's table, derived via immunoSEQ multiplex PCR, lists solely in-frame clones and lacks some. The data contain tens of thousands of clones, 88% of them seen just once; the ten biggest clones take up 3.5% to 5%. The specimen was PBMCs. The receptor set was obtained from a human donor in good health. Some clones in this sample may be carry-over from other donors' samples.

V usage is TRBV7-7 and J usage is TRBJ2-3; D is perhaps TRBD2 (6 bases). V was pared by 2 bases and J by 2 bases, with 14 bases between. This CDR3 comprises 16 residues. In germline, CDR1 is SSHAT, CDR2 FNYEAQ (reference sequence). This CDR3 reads CASSLTPGLTTDTQYF. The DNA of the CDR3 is TGTGCCAGCAGCTTAACTCCGGGACTGACCACAGATACGCAGTATTTT. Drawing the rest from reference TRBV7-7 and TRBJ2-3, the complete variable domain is GAGVSQSPRYKVTKRGQDVTLRCDPISSHATLYWYQQALGQGPEFLTYFNYEAQPDKSGLPSDRFSAERPEGSISTLTIQRTEQRDSAMYRCASSLTPGLTTDTQYFGPGTRLTVL.

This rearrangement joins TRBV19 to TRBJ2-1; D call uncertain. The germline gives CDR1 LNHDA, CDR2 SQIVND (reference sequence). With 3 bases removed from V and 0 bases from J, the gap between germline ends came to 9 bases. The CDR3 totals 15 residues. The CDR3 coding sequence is TGTGCCAGTAGTATTTGGCGGAGCTCCTACAATGAGCAGTTCTTC. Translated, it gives CASSIWRSSYNEQFF.

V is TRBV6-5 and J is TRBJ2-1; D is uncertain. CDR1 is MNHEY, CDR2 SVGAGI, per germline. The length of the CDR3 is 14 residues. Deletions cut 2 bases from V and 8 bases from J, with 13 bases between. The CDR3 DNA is TGTGCCAGCAGTTACGGCCAGAGGCGCGATGAGCAGTTCTTC. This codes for CASSYGQRRDEQFF.

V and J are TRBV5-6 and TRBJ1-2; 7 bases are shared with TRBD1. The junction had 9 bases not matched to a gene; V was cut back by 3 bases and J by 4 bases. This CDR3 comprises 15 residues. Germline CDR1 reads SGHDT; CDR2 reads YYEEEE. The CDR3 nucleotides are TGTGCCAGCAGCTGGGGGGACAGTACCCTCTATGGCTACACCTTC. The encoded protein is CASSWGDSTLYGYTF.

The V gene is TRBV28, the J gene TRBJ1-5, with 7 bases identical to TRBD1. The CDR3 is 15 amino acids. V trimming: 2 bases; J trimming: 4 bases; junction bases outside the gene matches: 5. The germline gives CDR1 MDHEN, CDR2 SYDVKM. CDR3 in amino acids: CASSLPTGTNQPQHF. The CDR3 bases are TGTGCCAGCAGTTTACCGACAGGGACAAATCAGCCCCAGCATTTT. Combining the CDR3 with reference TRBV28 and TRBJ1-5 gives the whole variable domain DVKVTQSSRYLVKRTGEKVFLECVQDMDHENMFWYRQDPGLGLRLIYFSYDVKMKEKGDIPEGYSVSREKKERFSLILESASTNQTSMYLCASSLPTGTNQPQHFGDGTRLSIL.

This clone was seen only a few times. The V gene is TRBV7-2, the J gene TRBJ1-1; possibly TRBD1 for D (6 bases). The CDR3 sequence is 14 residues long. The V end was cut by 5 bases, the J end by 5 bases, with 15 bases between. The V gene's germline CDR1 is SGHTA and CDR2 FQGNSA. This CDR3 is CASSRLGRGTEAFF. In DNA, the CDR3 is TGTGCCAGCAGCCGACTTGGGAGGGGGACTGAAGCTTTCTTT.

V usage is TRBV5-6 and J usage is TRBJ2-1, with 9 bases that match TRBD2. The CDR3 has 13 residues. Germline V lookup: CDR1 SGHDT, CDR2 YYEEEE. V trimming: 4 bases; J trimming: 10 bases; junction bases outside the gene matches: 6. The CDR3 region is CASSAGLAYEQFF. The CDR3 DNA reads TGTGCCAGCAGCGCCGGACTAGCGTACGAGCAGTTCTTC.

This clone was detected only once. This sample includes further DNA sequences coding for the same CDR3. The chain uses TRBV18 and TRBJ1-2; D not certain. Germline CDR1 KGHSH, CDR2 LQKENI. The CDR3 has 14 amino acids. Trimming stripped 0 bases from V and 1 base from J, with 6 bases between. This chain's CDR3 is CASSPPGSNYGYTF. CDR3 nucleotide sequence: TGTGCCAGCTCACCACCGGGCAGTAACTATGGCTACACCTTC.

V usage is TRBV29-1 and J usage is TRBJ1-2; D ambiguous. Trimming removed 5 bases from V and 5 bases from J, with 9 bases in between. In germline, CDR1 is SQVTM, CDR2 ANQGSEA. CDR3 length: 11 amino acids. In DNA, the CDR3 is TGCAGCGTTTCGCTAGGTTATGGCTACACCTTC. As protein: CSVSLGYGYTF.

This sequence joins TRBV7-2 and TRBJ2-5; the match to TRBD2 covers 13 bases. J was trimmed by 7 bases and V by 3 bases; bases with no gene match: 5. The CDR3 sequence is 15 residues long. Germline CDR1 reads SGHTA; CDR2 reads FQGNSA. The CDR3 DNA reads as TGTGCCAGCAGCTTTGGGACTAGCGGGGACGGGACCCAGTACTTC. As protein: CASSFGTSGDGTQYF.

CDR3 sequence: CASSESEVSYNEQFF. The CDR3 DNA reads as TGCGCCAGCAGTGAGTCCGAGGTATCCTACAATGAGCAGTTCTTC. The gene calls are TRBV10-2 and TRBJ2-1; D not certain. CDR3 length: 15 amino acids. The germline CDR1 and CDR2 sequences are WSHSY and SAAADI. Trimming took off 0 bases at V and 1 base at J, with 7 bases between the two ends.

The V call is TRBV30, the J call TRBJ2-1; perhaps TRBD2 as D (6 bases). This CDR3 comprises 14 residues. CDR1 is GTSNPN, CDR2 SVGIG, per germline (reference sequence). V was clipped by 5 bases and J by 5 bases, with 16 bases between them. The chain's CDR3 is CAWGSGVGNNEQFF. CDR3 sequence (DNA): TGTGCCTGGGGTTCGGGGGTTGGGAACAATGAGCAGTTCTTC.

In DNA form, the CDR3 reads TGCAGCGTTGTGGCAGGGGGTACCACTGAAGCTTTCTTT. Protein sequence: CSVVAGGTTEAFF. The chain joins TRBV29-1 to TRBJ1-1; 7 bases match TRBD1. The CDR3 extends over 13 amino acids. The ends lost 4 bases at V and 4 bases at J; junction bases unmatched: 6. In germline, CDR1 is SQVTM, CDR2 ANQGSEA. The full variable domain, its missing parts supplied by reference TRBV29-1 and TRBJ1-1, is SAVISQKPSRDICQRGTSLTIQCQVDSQVTMMFWYRQQPGQSLTLIATANQGSEATYESGFVIDKFPISRPNLTFSTLTVSNMSPEDSSIYLCSVVAGGTTEAFFGQGTRLTVV.

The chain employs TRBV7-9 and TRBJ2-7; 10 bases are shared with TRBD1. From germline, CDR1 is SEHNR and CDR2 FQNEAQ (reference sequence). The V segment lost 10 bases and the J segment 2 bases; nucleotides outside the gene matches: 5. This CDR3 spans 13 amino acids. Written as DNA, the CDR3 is TGTGCCACCACAGGACAGGGGGCCTACGAGCAGTACTTC. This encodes CATTGQGAYEQYF.

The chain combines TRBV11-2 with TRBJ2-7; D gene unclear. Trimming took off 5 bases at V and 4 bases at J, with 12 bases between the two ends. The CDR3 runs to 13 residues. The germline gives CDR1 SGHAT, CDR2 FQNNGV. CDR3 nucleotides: TGTGCCAGCAGCCCCAGTGGGCTTTACGAGCAGTACTTC. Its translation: CASSPSGLYEQYF.

CDR3 sequence: CAISEWGQGPTGELFF. CDR3 in DNA: TGTGCCATCAGTGAGTGGGGACAGGGCCCTACCGGGGAGCTGTTTTTT. The chain recombines TRBV10-3 with TRBJ2-2; 9 bases fit TRBD1. This CDR3 comprises 16 residues. Germline V gives CDR1 ENHRY, CDR2 SYGVKD. V lost 1 base to trimming and J lost 5 bases; unmatched junction nucleotides: 5.

CDR3 DNA: TGTGCCAGCAGCTTAGCGCATGGCAGATCGAACACTGAAGCTTTCTTT. This encodes CASSLAHGRSNTEAFF. The V and J genes are TRBV7-8 and TRBJ1-1; D is unresolved. V was clipped by 0 bases and J by 1 base, with 12 bases between them. The CDR3 contains 16 residues. Germline V gene data show CDR1 as SGHVS and CDR2 as FQNEAQ.

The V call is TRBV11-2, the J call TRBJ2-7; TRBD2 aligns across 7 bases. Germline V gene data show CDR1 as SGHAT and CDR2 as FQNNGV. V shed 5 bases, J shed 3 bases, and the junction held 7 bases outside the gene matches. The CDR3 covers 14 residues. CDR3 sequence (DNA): TGTGCCAGCAGCGTGTCTGGACTAGACTACGAGCAGTACTTC. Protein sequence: CASSVSGLDYEQYF.

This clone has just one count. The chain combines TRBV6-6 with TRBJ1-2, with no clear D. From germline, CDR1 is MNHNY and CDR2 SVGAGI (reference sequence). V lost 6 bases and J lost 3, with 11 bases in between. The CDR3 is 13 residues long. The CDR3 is CASSPGGDYGYTF. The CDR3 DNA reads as TGTGCCAGCAGCCCCGGAGGCGACTATGGCTACACCTTC.

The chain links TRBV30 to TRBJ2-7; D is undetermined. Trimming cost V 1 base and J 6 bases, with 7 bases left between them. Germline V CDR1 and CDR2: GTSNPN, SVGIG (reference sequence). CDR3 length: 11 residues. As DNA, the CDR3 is TGTGCCTGGAGTGACTACCTCGAGCAGTACTTC. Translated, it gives CAWSDYLEQYF.

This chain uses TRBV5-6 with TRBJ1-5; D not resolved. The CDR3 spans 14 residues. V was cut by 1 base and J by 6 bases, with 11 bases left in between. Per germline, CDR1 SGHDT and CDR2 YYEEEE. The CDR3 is CASSLSWEGQPQHF. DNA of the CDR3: TGTGCCAGCAGCTTGTCATGGGAGGGTCAGCCCCAGCATTTT.

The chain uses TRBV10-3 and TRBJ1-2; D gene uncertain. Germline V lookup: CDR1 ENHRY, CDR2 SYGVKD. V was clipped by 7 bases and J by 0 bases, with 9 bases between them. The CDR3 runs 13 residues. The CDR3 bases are TGTGCCATCACCGAACAGTCTAACTATGGCTACACCTTC. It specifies CAITEQSNYGYTF.

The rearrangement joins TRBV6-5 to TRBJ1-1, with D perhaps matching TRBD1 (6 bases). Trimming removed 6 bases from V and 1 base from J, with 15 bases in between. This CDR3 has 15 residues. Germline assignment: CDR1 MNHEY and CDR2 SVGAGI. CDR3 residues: CASRIRGAENTEAFF. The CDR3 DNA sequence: TGTGCCAGCAGGATCCGGGGGGCAGAGAACACTGAAGCTTTCTTT.

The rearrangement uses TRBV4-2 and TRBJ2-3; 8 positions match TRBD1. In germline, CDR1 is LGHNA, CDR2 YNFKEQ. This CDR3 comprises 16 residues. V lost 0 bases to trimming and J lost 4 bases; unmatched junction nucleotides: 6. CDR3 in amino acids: CASSQDARGLADTQYF. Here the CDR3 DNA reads TGTGCCAGCAGCCAAGACGCCAGGGGGCTCGCAGATACGCAGTATTTT.

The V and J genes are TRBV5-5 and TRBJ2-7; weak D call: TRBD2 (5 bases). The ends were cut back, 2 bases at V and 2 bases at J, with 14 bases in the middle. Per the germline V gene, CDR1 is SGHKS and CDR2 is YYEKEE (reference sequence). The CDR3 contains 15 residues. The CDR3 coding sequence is TGTGCCAGCAGCTTCCTAGCTGGGGAAGCCTACGAGCAGTACTTC. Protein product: CASSFLAGEAYEQYF.

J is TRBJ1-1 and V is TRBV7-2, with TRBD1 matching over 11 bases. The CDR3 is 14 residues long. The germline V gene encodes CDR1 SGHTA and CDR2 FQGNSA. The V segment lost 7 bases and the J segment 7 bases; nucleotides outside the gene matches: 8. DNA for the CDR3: TGTGCCAGCACCCTAGGACAGGGGGCCAATGAAGCTTTCTTT. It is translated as CASTLGQGANEAFF.

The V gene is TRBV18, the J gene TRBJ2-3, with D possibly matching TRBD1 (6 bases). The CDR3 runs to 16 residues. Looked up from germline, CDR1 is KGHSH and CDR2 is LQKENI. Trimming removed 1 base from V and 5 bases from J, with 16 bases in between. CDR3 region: CASSPQLGALIDTQYF. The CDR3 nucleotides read TGTGCCAGCTCACCACAACTGGGGGCGCTTATAGATACGCAGTATTTT. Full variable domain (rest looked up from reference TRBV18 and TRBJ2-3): NAGVMQNPRHLVRRRGQEARLRCSPMKGHSHVYWYRQLPEEGLKFMVYLQKENIIDESGMPKERFSAEFPKEGPSILRIQQVVRGDSAAYFCASSPQLGALIDTQYFGPGTRLTVL.

Here the CDR3 reads CASSYSDRGRYGYTF. In DNA, the CDR3 is TGTGCCAGCAGTTACAGTGACAGGGGACGCTATGGCTACACCTTC. V gene TRBV6-5 combines with J gene TRBJ1-2, with 8 bases lining up with TRBD1. Per the germline V gene, CDR1 is MNHEY and CDR2 is SVGAGI. J gave up 4 bases and V 2 bases, and 6 bases lay outside the gene matches. There are 15 residues in the CDR3.

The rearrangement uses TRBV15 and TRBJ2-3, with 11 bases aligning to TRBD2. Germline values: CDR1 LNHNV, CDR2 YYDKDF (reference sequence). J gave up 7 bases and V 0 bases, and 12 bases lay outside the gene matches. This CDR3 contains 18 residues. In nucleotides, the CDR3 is TGTGCCACCAGCAGAGATCTGGCTAGCGGGAGGTCAGGCAATACGCAGTATTTT. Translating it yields CATSRDLASGRSGNTQYF. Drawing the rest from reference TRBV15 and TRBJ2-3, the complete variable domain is DAMVIQNPRYQVTQFGKPVTLSCSQTLNHNVMYWYQQKSSQAPKLLFHYYDKDFNNEADTPDNFQSRRPNTSFCFLDIRSPGLGDTAMYLCATSRDLASGRSGNTQYFGPGTRLTVL.

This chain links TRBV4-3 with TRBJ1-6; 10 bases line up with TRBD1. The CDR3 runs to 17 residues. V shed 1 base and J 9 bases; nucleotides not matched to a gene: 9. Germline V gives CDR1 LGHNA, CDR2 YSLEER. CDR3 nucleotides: TGCGCCAGCAGCCAAGGCTTGCCGGGACAGGGGACTTCACCCCTCCACTTT. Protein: CASSQGLPGQGTSPLHF.

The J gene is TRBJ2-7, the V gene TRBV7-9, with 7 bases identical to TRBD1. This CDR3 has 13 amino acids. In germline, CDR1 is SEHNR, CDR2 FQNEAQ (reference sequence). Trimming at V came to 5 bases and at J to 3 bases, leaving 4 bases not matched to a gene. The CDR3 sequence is CASSPRTGYEQYF. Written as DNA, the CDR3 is TGTGCCAGCAGCCCCCGGACAGGCTACGAGCAGTACTTC.

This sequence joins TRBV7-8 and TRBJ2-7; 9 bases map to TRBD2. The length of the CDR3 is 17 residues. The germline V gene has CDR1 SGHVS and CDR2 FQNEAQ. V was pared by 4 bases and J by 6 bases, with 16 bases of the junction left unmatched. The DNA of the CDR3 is TGTGCCAGCAGCTCCAGGACTGGCGGGAGGGGAGGGGTCGAGCAGTACTTC. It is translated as CASSSRTGGRGGVEQYF.